This TCR beta chain was observed in a study of Ad26.COV2.S vaccination and SARS-CoV-2 variants. Turning to the study itself: COV1001, an Ad26.COV2.S trial, supplied this vaccine-arm donor. The study's findings and limits: Assessments of TCR breadth and depth may have underestimated the total T cell responses.

The table lists this clone with a few counts. Antigen: not known. The sample carries other DNA sequences with the same CDR3. The repertoire was sequenced with immunoSEQ multiplex PCR; TCRdb's copy has only in-frame clones and lacks some. Here the sample spans over 300,000 clones, 80% to 90% being singletons. The sample's treatment: 15 to 20 received Ad26.COV2.S at low or high dose, single or two shots; roughly 5 received placebo; per-sample allocation not given. Collection of samples fell on day 63 after the first vaccine or placebo injection. The CDR3 spans 12 residues. Trimming pared 1 base from V and 3 bases from J, leaving 4 bases between. CDR1 is LGHNA and CDR2 is YNFKEQ in the germline V gene.

The receptor was isolated from a person between 18 and 60 years old who received the Ad26.COV2.S COVID-19 vaccine or a placebo. The chain recombines TRBV4-2 with TRBJ2-7; no clear D. The sample consisted of peripheral blood, taken in a trial of Ad26.COV2.S vaccine versus placebo. This CDR3 is CASSQVGYEQYF. CDR3 coding DNA: TGTGCCAGCAGCCAAGTCGGCTACGAGCAGTACTTC.